The 8 T cell receptor beta chains below all came from one sample that was sequenced in a study of response to subunit inactivated influenza vaccine. TCRdb reprocessed the RT-PCR reads via MiXCR and lists one record per CDR3 protein. The sample shows around 790,000 distinct CDR3 sequences, 21% of them seen only once. Source: PBMCs from blood, taken roughly 5 days after vaccination. The receptors were gathered from a man aged 50-59 years who received an inactivated influenza vaccine.

J is TRBJ2-2 and V is TRBV28; 8 bases are shared with TRBD1. V shed 2 bases, J shed 6 bases, and the junction held 14 bases outside the gene matches. The CDR3 is 18 residues long. CDR1 and CDR2 (germline): MDHEN, SYDVKM. DNA of the CDR3: TGTGCCAGCAGTTTACTGGGGCCAGGCGGACAGGGAGCCGGGGAGCTGTTTTTT. Amino acids: CASSLLGPGGQGAGELFF.

V is TRBV13 and J is TRBJ2-3; a possible D gene is TRBD1 (5 bases). Between the trimmed V and J ends, which lost 3 bases and 6 bases, there was a span of 10 bases. There are 13 residues in the CDR3. CDR1 and CDR2 (germline): PRHDT, FYEKMQ (reference sequence). The CDR3 DNA sequence: TGTGCCAGCAGCTTCAGGGCTAGGGATACGCAGTATTTT. This codes for CASSFRARDTQYF.

There are a few counts of this clonotype. The J gene is TRBJ2-7, the V gene TRBV12-3 or TRBV12-4, with D perhaps TRBD2 (6 bases). This CDR3 region has 15 residues. Trimming removed 6 bases from V and 0 bases from J, with 15 bases in between. Here the CDR3 reads CASSPQGLSSYEQYF. The CDR3 DNA reads as TGTGCCAGCAGCCCCCAGGGACTCTCCTCCTACGAGCAGTACTTC.

The V call is TRBV29-1, the J call TRBJ2-3, with 12 bases identical to TRBD2. V gave up 4 bases and J gave up 3 bases; unmatched junction bases: 5. This CDR3 contains 15 residues. Germline V gene data show CDR1 as SQVTM and CDR2 as ANQGSEA. CDR3 amino acids: CSVGLAGGITDTQYF. The CDR3 DNA sequence: TGCAGCGTTGGTCTAGCGGGAGGGATTACAGATACGCAGTATTTT.

The chain has TRBV29-1 and TRBJ2-5; D is unclear. V was cut by 4 bases and J by 3 bases, with 12 bases left in between. From germline, CDR1 is SQVTM and CDR2 ANQGSEA. The CDR3 covers 13 residues. CDR3 in DNA: TGCAGCGTTGTCCGGTCCTCCGAAGAGACCCAGTACTTC. It codes for CSVVRSSEETQYF. The entire variable domain, with the rest obtained from reference TRBV29-1 and TRBJ2-5, is as follows: SAVISQKPSRDICQRGTSLTIQCQVDSQVTMMFWYRQQPGQSLTLIATANQGSEATYESGFVIDKFPISRPNLTFSTLTVSNMSPEDSSIYLCSVVRSSEETQYFGPGTRLLVL.

CDR3 loop: CSAKTGTGTDTQYF. The DNA of the CDR3 is TGCAGTGCTAAGACCGGGACAGGGACAGATACGCAGTATTTT. This chain uses TRBV20-1 with TRBJ2-3; 9 bases match TRBD1. The CDR3 length is 14 residues. The ends lost 4 bases at V and 3 bases at J; junction bases unmatched: 5. Per the germline V gene, CDR1 is DFQATT and CDR2 is SNEGSKA (reference sequence).

This clonotype has more than one count but fewer than ten. The CDR3 loop is CASSLEGDGNTIYF. The DNA of the CDR3 is TGTGCCAGCAGCTTAGAAGGTGACGGAAACACCATATATTTT. The chain is built from TRBV7-6 and TRBJ1-3; D unclear. The CDR3 has 14 residues. The V gene lost 1 base and the J gene lost 4 bases, with 8 bases spanning the gap. The germline gives CDR1 SGHVS, CDR2 FNYEAQ.

This clonotype was seen repeatedly, ten times or more. This sequence joins TRBV20-1 and TRBJ2-1; 14 bases are shared with TRBD2. The V gene end was trimmed by 5 bases and the J gene end by 0 bases; junction bases not matched to a gene: 3. Germline V lookup: CDR1 DFQATT, CDR2 SNEGSKA (reference sequence). The CDR3 covers 16 residues. The CDR3 loop is CSAEGTSGSSYNEQFF. The CDR3, as DNA: TGCAGTGCTGAGGGGACTAGCGGGAGCTCCTACAATGAGCAGTTCTTC.